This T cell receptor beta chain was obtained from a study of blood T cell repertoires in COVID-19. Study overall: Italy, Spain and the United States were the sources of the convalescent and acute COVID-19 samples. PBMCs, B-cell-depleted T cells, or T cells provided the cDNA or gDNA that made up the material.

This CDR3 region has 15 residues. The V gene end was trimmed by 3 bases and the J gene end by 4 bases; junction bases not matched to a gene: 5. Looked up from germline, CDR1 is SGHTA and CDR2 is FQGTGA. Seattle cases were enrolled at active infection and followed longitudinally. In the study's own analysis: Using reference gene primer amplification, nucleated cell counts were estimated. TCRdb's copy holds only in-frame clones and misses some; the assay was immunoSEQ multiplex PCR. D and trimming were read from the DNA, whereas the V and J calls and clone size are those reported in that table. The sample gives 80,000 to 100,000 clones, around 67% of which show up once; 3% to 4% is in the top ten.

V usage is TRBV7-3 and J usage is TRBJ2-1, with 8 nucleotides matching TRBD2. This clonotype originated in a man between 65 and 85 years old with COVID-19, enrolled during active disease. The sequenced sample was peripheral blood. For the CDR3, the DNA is TGTGCCAGCAGCTTGTTAGCGGGACCTTACAATGAGCAGTTCTTC. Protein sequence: CASSLLAGPYNEQFF.